The TCR beta chain under discussion was sequenced for a study of blood T cells in healthy people across ages. The CDR3 loop spans 16 amino acids. Unmatched junction bases numbered 7, after V lost 5 bases and J lost 5 bases. Germline V gene sequence: CDR1 SGHTA, CDR2 FQGNSA. The second PCR ran about 7 to 12 cycles with a sample-barcoded 5' primer and J-beta primers. TCRdb redid the calling of the 5' RACE reads with MiXCR, one entry per CDR3 protein. The sample has around 1,600,000 distinct CDR3 sequences, roughly two fifths seen once; the top ten hold 4%. V gene TRBV7-2 combines with J gene TRBJ2-5, with 14 bases fitting TRBD2. This TCR was sampled from a woman aged 18-29 years in good health. The specimen sequenced was blood. The CDR3 loop reads CASSRGLAGAGETQYF. CDR3 in DNA: TGTGCCAGCAGCAGGGGACTAGCGGGGGCTGGGGAGACCCAGTACTTC. The variable domain in full, with the rest retrieved from reference TRBV7-2 and TRBJ2-5, is GAGVSQSPSNKVTEKGKDVELRCDPISGHTALYWYRQSLGQGLEFLIYFQGNSAPDKSGLPSDRFSAERTGGSVSTLTIQRTQQEDSAVYLCASSRGLAGAGETQYFGPGTRLLVL.